The text below deals with one TCR beta chain. The data stem from a study of blood T cell repertoires in COVID-19. In assigning cohorts, the study relied on participant-reported clinical history. The germline gives CDR1 MRHNA, CDR2 SNTAGT. The V segment lost 8 bases and the J segment 3 bases; nucleotides outside the gene matches: 3. The CDR3 has 13 amino acids. The method was immunoSEQ multiplex PCR; TCRdb's version includes in-frame clones alone and lacks a portion of them. The repertoire consists of over 250,000 clones, with approximately 92% occurring once and the leading ten covering less than 2.5%.

The sample taken for sequencing was PBMCs or T cells enriched from blood (not recorded which). The clonotype was recovered from a woman younger than 30 who had recovered from COVID-19. The chain links TRBV6-4 to TRBJ2-2, with 7 positions matching TRBD1. The CDR3 is CASSTGYTGELFF. In nucleotides, the CDR3 is TGTGCCAGCTCGACAGGGTACACCGGGGAGCTGTTTTTT.